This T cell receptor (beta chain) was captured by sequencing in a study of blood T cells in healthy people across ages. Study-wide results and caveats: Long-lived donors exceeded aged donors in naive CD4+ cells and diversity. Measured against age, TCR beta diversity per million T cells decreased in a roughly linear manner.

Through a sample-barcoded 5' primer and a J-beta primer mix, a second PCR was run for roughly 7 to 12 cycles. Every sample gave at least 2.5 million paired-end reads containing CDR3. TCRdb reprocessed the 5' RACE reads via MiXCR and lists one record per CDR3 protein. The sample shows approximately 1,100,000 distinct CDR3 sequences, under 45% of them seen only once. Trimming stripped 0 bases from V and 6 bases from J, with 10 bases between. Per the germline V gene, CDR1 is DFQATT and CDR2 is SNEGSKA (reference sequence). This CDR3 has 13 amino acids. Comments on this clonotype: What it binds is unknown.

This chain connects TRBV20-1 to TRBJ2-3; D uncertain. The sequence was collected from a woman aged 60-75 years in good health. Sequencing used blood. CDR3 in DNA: TGCAGTGCTAGAGATGTACGTGGGGATACGCAGTATTTT. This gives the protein CSARDVRGDTQYF.